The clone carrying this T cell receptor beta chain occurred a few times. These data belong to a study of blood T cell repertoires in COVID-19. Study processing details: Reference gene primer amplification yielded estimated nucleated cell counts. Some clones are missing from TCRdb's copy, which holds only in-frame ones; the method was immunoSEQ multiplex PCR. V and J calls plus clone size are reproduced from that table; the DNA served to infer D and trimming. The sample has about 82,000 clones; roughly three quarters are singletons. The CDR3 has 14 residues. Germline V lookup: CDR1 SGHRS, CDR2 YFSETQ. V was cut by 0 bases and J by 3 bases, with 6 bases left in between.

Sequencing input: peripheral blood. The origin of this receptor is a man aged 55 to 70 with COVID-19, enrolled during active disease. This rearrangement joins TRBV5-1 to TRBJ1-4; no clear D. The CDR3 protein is CASSLGTANEKLFF. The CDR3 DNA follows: TGCGCCAGCAGCTTGGGGACTGCTAATGAAAAACTGTTTTTT.